This record looks at one T cell receptor beta chain sequence and its context. PCR involved 60 Vbeta and 13 Jbeta primers. Measured with immunoSEQ multiplex PCR; TCRdb has only the in-frame clones, and not every one. This table holds about 92,000 clones, over 75% found once. Germline V CDR1 and CDR2: MNHEY, SMNVEV (reference sequence). The CDR3 is made up of 16 amino acids. With V trimmed by 8 bases and J by 0 bases, 12 bases remained unmatched. The data belong to a study of cytomegalovirus exposure and HLA in healthy donors. The source is a girl aged 2 to 10 in good health and CMV-seropositive. V and J are TRBV27 and TRBJ2-7; 8 positions agree with TRBD1. Input material: PBMCs. The CDR3 spells CASLPRWDRSSYEQYF. CDR3 coding DNA: TGTGCCAGCTTGCCTAGATGGGACAGGAGCTCCTACGAGCAGTACTTC.